The clone carrying this TCR beta chain showed up just once. Profiling relied on immunoSEQ multiplex PCR, and the TCRdb table lists in-frame clones only, not all of them. The profile covers just over 300,000 clones, with 75% to 90% appearing a single time and around 2.2% taken by the ten largest. The sample belongs to a study of blood T cell repertoires in COVID-19. After removal of 3 bases from V and 3 bases from J, the junction contained 5 bases not matched to a gene. This CDR3 is 15 amino acids long. Germline lookup yields CDR1 SGHDT and CDR2 YYEEEE. The receptor's source is a man under 40 who had recovered from COVID-19. This chain joins TRBV5-6 and TRBJ2-7, with 11 nucleotides matching TRBD1. The sample taken for sequencing was PBMCs or T cells enriched from blood (not recorded which). This CDR3 is CASSSGTGGVYEQYF. Here the CDR3 DNA reads TGTGCCAGCAGCTCCGGGACAGGGGGAGTCTACGAGCAGTACTTC.